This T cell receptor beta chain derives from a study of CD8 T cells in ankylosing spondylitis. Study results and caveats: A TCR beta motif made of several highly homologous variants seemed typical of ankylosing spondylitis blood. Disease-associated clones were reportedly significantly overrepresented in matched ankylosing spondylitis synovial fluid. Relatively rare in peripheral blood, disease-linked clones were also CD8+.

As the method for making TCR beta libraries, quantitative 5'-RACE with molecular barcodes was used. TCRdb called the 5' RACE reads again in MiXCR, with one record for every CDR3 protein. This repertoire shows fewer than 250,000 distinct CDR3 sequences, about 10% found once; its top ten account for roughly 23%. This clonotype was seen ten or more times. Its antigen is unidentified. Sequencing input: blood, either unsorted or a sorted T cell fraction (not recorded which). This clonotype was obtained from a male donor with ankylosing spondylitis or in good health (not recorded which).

The CDR3 here is CSAQSPEQGRVGKNEQFF. The CDR3 DNA sequence: TGCAGTGCCCAATCCCCGGAGCAAGGGAGGGTAGGTAAAAATGAGCAGTTCTTC. This chain links TRBV20-1 with TRBJ2-1; 7 bases fit TRBD2. V shed 6 bases, J shed 7 bases, and the junction held 24 bases outside the gene matches. The length of the CDR3 is 18 residues. Germline CDR1 and CDR2: DFQATT and SNEGSKA (reference sequence).